The next 6 T cell receptor beta chains were all read from a single sample in a study of shared clonotypes between healthy human individuals. Sequencing was performed with immunoSEQ multiplex PCR; in TCRdb, only in-frame clones are kept and a portion is missing. The data hold 2.5 million or so clones, with roughly 92% observed a single time. The sequenced sample was naive CD4+ T cells sorted from blood. The sample's subset: CD45RA+ positively selected. These receptors were collected from a man between 18 and 29 years old in good health.

The chain combines TRBV18 with TRBJ1-1; D might be TRBD1 (5 bases). The CDR3 is 13 residues long. Trimming left V 7 bases short and J 2 bases short, with 11 bases between. Germline V lookup: CDR1 KGHSH, CDR2 LQKENI. CDR3 in amino acids: CASFYTGNTEAFF. DNA of the CDR3: TGTGCCAGCTTTTATACAGGAAACACTGAAGCTTTCTTT.

Worth noting for this clone: This specimen includes other DNA sequences encoding the same CDR3. The chain has TRBV30 and TRBJ1-4; D unresolved. Germline CDR1 GTSNPN, CDR2 SVGIG (reference sequence). The CDR3 has 13 amino acids. Trimming pared 0 bases from V and 5 bases from J, leaving 7 bases between. This CDR3 is CAWSVGLNEKLFF. CDR3 coding DNA: TGTGCCTGGAGTGTGGGTCTAAATGAAAAACTGTTTTTT.

V is TRBV5-1 and J is TRBJ1-4; TRBD1 is a possible D gene (5 bases). The CDR3 has 15 amino acids. From germline, CDR1 is SGHRS and CDR2 YFSETQ. V shed 5 bases and J shed 5 bases, with 16 bases lying between them. CDR3 residues: CASSTPVGGNEKLFF. The DNA of the CDR3 is TGCGCCAGCAGTACCCCGGTCGGGGGGAATGAAAAACTGTTTTTT.

In regard to this clone: Distinct nucleotide sequences in the sample also encode this CDR3. The V gene is TRBV5-1, the J gene TRBJ2-7; no clear D gene. CDR1 and CDR2 (germline): SGHRS, YFSETQ. V lost 3 bases to trimming and J lost 2 bases, with 9 bases between them. The CDR3 runs 13 residues. The CDR3 is CASSSGHPYEQYF. Written as DNA, the CDR3 is TGCGCCAGCAGCTCCGGCCACCCCTACGAGCAGTACTTC.

The chain links TRBV30 to TRBJ1-2, with 7 bases identical to TRBD1. This CDR3 is built from 14 residues. The junction had 8 bases not matched to a gene; V was cut back by 2 bases and J by 5 bases. Germline V lookup: CDR1 GTSNPN, CDR2 SVGIG (reference sequence). The CDR3 spells CAWSLTGRTYGYTF. DNA of the CDR3: TGTGCCTGGAGTTTGACAGGGAGGACGTATGGCTACACCTTC.

The chain combines TRBV2 with TRBJ2-7; 9 bases match TRBD1. Germline V gives CDR1 SNHLY, CDR2 FYNNEI. Trimming at V came to 5 bases and at J to 4 bases, leaving 6 bases not matched to a gene. The CDR3 is made up of 14 amino acids. CDR3 coding DNA: TGTGCCAGCAGTAAACAGGGGGCGGGGTACGAGCAGTACTTC. This encodes CASSKQGAGYEQYF.